Listed below are T cell receptor beta chains from one sample, sequenced in a study of beta chain features in type 1 diabetes. TCRdb's table, derived via immunoSEQ multiplex PCR, lists solely in-frame clones and lacks some. Counted here are about 650,000 clones, 9.5% to 15% occurring once; the ten biggest clones make up 0.09% to 0.15%. Sequencing was carried out using naive CD4+ T cells from blood. The receptors were gathered from a man aged 25-45 years with type 1 diabetes. The CDR3 runs from the conserved cysteine through the conserved F or W. Fields, in order: J gene, D gene, clone size, V gene, CDR3 DNA, CDR3 protein. A D gene is named only where the DNA matches it firmly. Rows give clone size only sometimes, using once, few, many, or a class for an expanded clone.

TRBJ2-7 | TRBD1 | NA | TRBV5-1 | TGCGCCAGCAGCTTGGACAGGGGGTACGAGCAGTACTTC | CASSLDRGYEQYF
TRBJ1-2 | NA | few | TRBV7-9 | TGTGCCAGCAGCCTAAACAGGGTTGATGGCTACACCTTC | CASSLNRVDGYTF
TRBJ2-1 | NA | few | TRBV7-2 | TGTGCCAGCAGCCAGAATGGCCCCTCCTACAATGAGCAGTTCTTC | CASSQNGPSYNEQFF
TRBJ1-2 | NA | few | TRBV5-4 | TGTGCCAGCAGCTCGGGAGGGGCACTAGACTATGGCTACACCTTC | CASSSGGALDYGYTF
TRBJ2-5 | NA | NA | TRBV5-4 | TGTGCCAGCAGCTCCGGGACTCTCCCAGAGACCCAGTACTTC | CASSSGTLPETQYF
TRBJ2-2 | TRBD2 | few | TRBV10-3 | TGTGCCATCAGACCCCGACTAGCCCCGAACACCGGGGAGCTGTTTTTT | CAIRPRLAPNTGELFF
TRBJ2-5 | TRBD1 | NA | TRBV6-5 | TGTGCCATCAAATCGGACAGGGGGCAAGAGACCCAGTACTTC | CAIKSDRGQETQYF
TRBJ2-1 | TRBD1 | NA | TRBV9 | TGTGCCAGCAGCGTAGGAGGGACAGGGTCCTACAATGAGCAGTTCTTC | CASSVGGTGSYNEQFF
TRBJ2-7 | NA | few | TRBV11-3 | TGTGCCAGCCGCGACAACTACGAGCAGTACTTC | CASRDNYEQYF
TRBJ2-5 | NA | NA | TRBV7-2 | TGTGCCAGCAGGCGACGGGGGGCACATCAAGAACCGTACCAAGAGACCCAGTACTTC | CASRRRGAHQEPYQETQYF
TRBJ2-1 | NA | NA | TRBV19 | TGTGCCAGCAATCAGGGTTTCTCCTACAATGAGCAGTTCTTC | CASNQGFSYNEQFF
TRBJ1-2 | NA | NA | TRBV9 | TGTGCCAGCAGCGTCGATGGGGCAGGGAGTGGCTACACCTTC | CASSVDGAGSGYTF
TRBJ2-1 | NA | NA | TRBV6-5 | TGTGCCAGCAGTGATGCGCAGTCCTTAGAGCAGTTCTTC | CASSDAQSLEQFF
TRBJ2-2 | NA | NA | TRBV4-2 | TGTGCCAGCAGCCAAGTTCAGGGCCAGGACGGGGAGCTGTTTTTT | CASSQVQGQDGELFF
TRBJ2-4 | NA | NA | TRBV29-1 | TGCAGCGTAGCTACAGGGCCGTCGGCGTACTTC | CSVATGPSAYF
TRBJ2-6 | NA | few | TRBV5-1 | TGCGCCAGCAAGCAGGGCGGTTCTGGGGCCAACGTCCTGACTTTC | CASKQGGSGANVLTF
TRBJ2-1 | TRBD2 | NA | TRBV18 | TGTGCCAGCTCACCGTTGACTAGCGGGGGACGTGGTGAGCAGTTCTTC | CASSPLTSGGRGEQFF
TRBJ2-1 | TRBD2 | NA | TRBV5-4 | TGTGCCACCTCCCTCCCTGGACTAGCCGAGGGTGAGCAGTTCTTC | CATSLPGLAEGEQFF
TRBJ2-1 | NA | few | TRBV7-9 | TGTGCCAGCAGCTTTTCAAGGACAGCTAAGAATGAGCAGTTCTTC | CASSFSRTAKNEQFF
TRBJ2-3 | NA | few | TRBV11-2 | TGTGCCAGCAGCCGGACCCGGAGCACAGATACGCAGTATTTT | CASSRTRSTDTQYF
TRBJ2-2 | NA | few | TRBV7-6 | TGTGCCAGCAGCCCGGACGAGAACACCGGGGAGCTGTTTTTT | CASSPDENTGELFF
TRBJ2-1 | NA | few | TRBV5-4 | TGTGCCAGCAGCGGCTTGGATTCAGACCCCCCCTCCTACAATGAGCAGTTCTTC | CASSGLDSDPPSYNEQFF
TRBJ1-5 | NA | NA | TRBV18 | TGTGCCAGCTCACCGGACTTTCTGGGGGATCAGCCCCAGCATTTT | CASSPDFLGDQPQHF
TRBJ1-6 | NA | few | TRBV7-2 | TGTGCCAGCAGCTTCTCCCCATCCGGGGGCTCATCCTATAATTCACCCCTCCACTTT | CASSFSPSGGSSYNSPLHF
TRBJ2-1 | NA | few | TRBV10-3 | TGTGCCATCAGTGGAGGACTTTCCTACAATGAGCAGTTCTTC | CAISGGLSYNEQFF
TRBJ2-6 | NA | NA | TRBV4-3 | TGCGCCAGCAGCCAAGATCAGGGGTGCTACTCTGGGGCCAACGTCCTGACTTTC | CASSQDQGCYSGANVLTF
TRBJ1-1 | NA | NA | TRBV5-6 | TGTGCCAGCAGCTTGGTATCCGGGACCACTGAAGCTTTCTTT | CASSLVSGTTEAFF
TRBJ2-5 | NA | NA | TRBV7-7 | TGTGCTAGCAGCTTAGGTCCTCAAGAGACCCAGTACTTC | CASSLGPQETQYF
TRBJ2-3 | NA | NA | TRBV6-5 | TGTGCCAGCAGTTACCTTGGGGCAGATACGCAGTATTTT | CASSYLGADTQYF
TRBJ1-5 | NA | few | TRBV9 | TGTGCCAGCAGCCCTGACGGCAATCAGCCCCAGCATTTT | CASSPDGNQPQHF
TRBJ2-7 | NA | NA | TRBV2 | TGTGCCAGCAAAACCCCCACGGTTGGCGAGCAGTACTTC | CASKTPTVGEQYF
TRBJ1-1 | TRBD1 | few | TRBV7-9 | TGTGCCAGCAGCACGGACAGGGGGAACACTGAAGCTTTCTTT | CASSTDRGNTEAFF
TRBJ1-1 | TRBD1 | few | TRBV19 | TGTGCCAGCCTACAGGGGTTCACTGAAGCTTTCTTT | CASLQGFTEAFF
TRBJ2-5 | TRBD1 | few | TRBV28 | TGTGCCAGCATAGGGGGCTCAGAGACCCAGTACTTC | CASIGGSETQYF
TRBJ2-3 | NA | few | TRBV7-2 | TGTGCCAGCAGTCGGCGATATAGCACAGATACGCAGTATTTT | CASSRRYSTDTQYF
TRBJ2-7 | TRBD2 | NA | TRBV4-2 | TGTGCCAGCAGCCAAGGGGCATGGAGCGGGGGACTCTCCTACGAGCAGTACTTC | CASSQGAWSGGLSYEQYF
TRBJ2-3 | TRBD2 | NA | TRBV2 | TGTGCCAGCAACGGACTAGCGGGGGGAACCACAGATACGCAGTATTTT | CASNGLAGGTTDTQYF
TRBJ1-4 | NA | many | TRBV14 | TGTGCCAGCAGCCGGTGGGGCGAAGAAAAACTGTTTTTT | CASSRWGEEKLFF
TRBJ1-3 | NA | NA | TRBV28 | TGTGCCAGCAGGGGCCCTGGAAACACCATATATTTT | CASRGPGNTIYF
TRBJ1-1 | NA | NA | TRBV6-1 | TGTGCCAGCACCTCGGGGAACACTGAAGCTTTCTTT | CASTSGNTEAFF
TRBJ2-2 | NA | few | TRBV29-1 | TGCAGCGTTGAATTGACCAGGTCGGGAAGCACCGGGGAGCTGTTTTTT | CSVELTRSGSTGELFF
TRBJ2-7 | TRBD2 | few | TRBV7-2 | TGTGCCAGCAGCCTGCCGGGACTAGTGAGCGAGCAGTACTTC | CASSLPGLVSEQYF
TRBJ2-7 | NA | NA | TRBV11-3 | TGTGCCAGCAGCCAAGGACGGGGAGGTTACGAGCAGTACTTC | CASSQGRGGYEQYF
TRBJ2-6 | TRBD1 | few | TRBV5-4 | TGTGCCAGCAGCTTGAGCCAGGGGGCCACCGGCGTCCTGACTTTC | CASSLSQGATGVLTF
TRBJ2-5 | NA | NA | TRBV10-3 | TGTGCCATCAGTGAGCCCCGTGGCGCCCAGTACTTC | CAISEPRGAQYF
TRBJ1-5 | NA | few | TRBV30 | TGTGCCTGGAGTGCTAATGGGGGAGGCAATCAGCCCCAGCATTTT | CAWSANGGGNQPQHF
TRBJ2-3 | TRBD2 | few | TRBV7-8 | TGTGCCAGCAGTATAGCGGGGAACACAGATACGCAGTATTTT | CASSIAGNTDTQYF
TRBJ1-1 | NA | few | TRBV29-1 | TGCAGCGTCGAGGAGTCTATGAACACTGAAGCTTTCTTT | CSVEESMNTEAFF
TRBJ2-2 | TRBD1 | NA | TRBV2 | TGTGCCAGCAGTGAATTACAGGGGGCGAATACCGGGGAGCTGTTTTTT | CASSELQGANTGELFF
TRBJ1-1 | NA | few | TRBV5-1 | TGCGCCAGCAGCTTGAGGCGGGTTGGGAACACTGAAGCTTTCTTT | CASSLRRVGNTEAFF
TRBJ2-7 | NA | few | TRBV29-1 | TGCAGCGTTGTATTATATCTCGGCTCCTACGAGCAGTACTTC | CSVVLYLGSYEQYF
TRBJ1-1 | TRBD1 | NA | TRBV5-1 | TGCGCCAGCAGCGTTGCAGGGGGTGCCGTGGAGAACACTGAAGCTTTCTTT | CASSVAGGAVENTEAFF
TRBJ1-6 | NA | NA | TRBV25-1 | TGTGCCAGCAGTGACCCGGATTATAATTCACCCCTCCACTTT | CASSDPDYNSPLHF
TRBJ1-3 | NA | few | TRBV30 | TGTGCCTGGAGTGAAAATTCTGGAAACACCATATATTTT | CAWSENSGNTIYF
TRBJ2-5 | NA | few | TRBV5-6 | TGTGCCAGCAGCTTGGCCGCGAGGGGGAGGGAGACCCAGTACTTC | CASSLAARGRETQYF
TRBJ2-1 | NA | few | TRBV7-9 | TGTGCCAGCAGCTTAGAAAATTTCAATGAGCAGTTCTTC | CASSLENFNEQFF
TRBJ1-6 | NA | few | TRBV5-4 | TGTGCTGCGGCGGGGGGGAATTCACCCCTCCACTTT | CAAAGGNSPLHF
TRBJ1-2 | NA | NA | TRBV10-3 | TGTGCCATCAGTGGAGACAGCGACGGCGTTGGCTACACCTTC | CAISGDSDGVGYTF
TRBJ2-5 | NA | NA | TRBV28 | TGTGCCACCATCCCTCAGGGATGGGGAATAGAGACCCAGTACTTC | CATIPQGWGIETQYF